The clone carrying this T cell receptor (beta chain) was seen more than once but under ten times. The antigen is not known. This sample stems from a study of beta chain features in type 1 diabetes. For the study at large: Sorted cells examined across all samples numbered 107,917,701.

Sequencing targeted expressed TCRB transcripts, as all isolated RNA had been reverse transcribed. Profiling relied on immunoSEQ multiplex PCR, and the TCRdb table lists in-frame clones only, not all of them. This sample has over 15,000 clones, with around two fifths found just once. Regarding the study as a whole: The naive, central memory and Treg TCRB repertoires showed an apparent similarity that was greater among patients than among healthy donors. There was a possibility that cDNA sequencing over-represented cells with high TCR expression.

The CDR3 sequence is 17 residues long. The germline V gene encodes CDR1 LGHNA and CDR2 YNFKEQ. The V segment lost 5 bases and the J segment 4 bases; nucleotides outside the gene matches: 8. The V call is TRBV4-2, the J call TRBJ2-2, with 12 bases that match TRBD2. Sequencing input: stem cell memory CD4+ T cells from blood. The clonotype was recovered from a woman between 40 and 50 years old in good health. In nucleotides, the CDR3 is TGTGCCAGCAGCGGGGGGACTAGCGGGCTGACCACCGGGGAGCTGTTTTTT. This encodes CASSGGTSGLTTGELFF.